Below, 18 T cell receptor beta chains from the same sample are listed, as sequenced in a study of graft-versus-host responses after intestinal transplantation. TCRdb's table, derived via immunoSEQ multiplex PCR, lists solely in-frame clones and lacks some. The data contain around 100,000 clones, 93% of them singletons. For these TCRs, the target antigens are not known. The sample in question was unstimulated CD8+ T cells sorted from spleen or lymph node cells, obtained before intestinal transplant. These receptors originate from a human donor who received an intestinal transplant.

This chain joins TRBV7-8 and TRBJ1-5; 7 bases match TRBD1. V dropped 3 bases and J dropped 1; count of bases not matched to a gene: 3. The germline V gene has CDR1 SGHVS and CDR2 FQNEAQ. The length of the CDR3 is 15 residues. CDR3 residues: CASSLEGQSNQPQHF. In nucleotides, the CDR3 is TGTGCCAGCAGCTTGGAGGGACAGAGCAATCAGCCCCAGCATTTT.

The genes are TRBV19 and TRBJ2-5; D unclear. V lost 3 bases, J lost 5 bases, and 7 bases lay in between. Germline V gene lookup returns CDR1 LNHDA and CDR2 SQIVND (reference sequence). The CDR3 totals 12 residues. The CDR3: CASSMGSETQYF. CDR3 coding DNA: TGTGCCAGTAGTATGGGGTCGGAGACCCAGTACTTC.

This rearrangement joins TRBV28 to TRBJ1-1; D uncertain. With 2 bases removed from V and 2 bases from J, the gap between germline ends came to 9 bases. Germline V gives CDR1 MDHEN, CDR2 SYDVKM. CDR3 size: 14 residues. CDR3 residues: CASSLVQINTEAFF. CDR3 DNA sequence: TGTGCCAGCAGTTTAGTACAGATTAACACTGAAGCTTTCTTT.

The V call is TRBV7-8, the J call TRBJ1-3, with D possibly TRBD1 on 6 matching bases. Germline assignment: CDR1 SGHVS and CDR2 FQNEAQ. V was pared by 5 bases and J by 2 bases, with 13 bases between. There are 15 residues in the CDR3. The CDR3 nucleotides are TGTGCCAGCAGCCCCGGACAGACCACTGGAAACACCATATATTTT. Protein: CASSPGQTTGNTIYF.

V gene TRBV11-2 combines with J gene TRBJ2-1; TRBD2 matches 10 bases. The CDR3 has 15 residues. With 5 bases clipped from V and 3 bases from J, the junction kept 4 bases outside the gene matches. CDR1 and CDR2 from the germline V gene are SGHAT and FQNNGV. CDR3 sequence: CASSPGLAHYNEQFF. DNA of the CDR3: TGTGCCAGCAGCCCGGGACTAGCGCACTACAATGAGCAGTTCTTC.

V gene TRBV7-6 combines with J gene TRBJ1-5; D gene ambiguous. Germline V CDR1 and CDR2: SGHVS, FNYEAQ. Trimming stripped 4 bases from V and 3 bases from J, with 4 bases between. The CDR3 is 12 residues long. In nucleotides, the CDR3 is TGTGCCAGCAGCTCCTACAATCAGCCCCAGCATTTT. Protein: CASSSYNQPQHF.

This clone is a singleton in its sample. This sequence joins TRBV13 and TRBJ2-7, with TRBD1 as a possible D gene (6 bases). This CDR3 spans 11 amino acids. Deletions cut 6 bases from V and 6 bases from J, with 9 bases between. From germline, CDR1 is PRHDT and CDR2 FYEKMQ (reference sequence). The CDR3 spells CASSPGVEQYF. The CDR3 DNA sequence: TGTGCCAGCAGTCCAGGGGTCGAGCAGTACTTC. Filled out from reference TRBV13 and TRBJ2-7, the complete variable domain reads AAGVIQSPRHLIKEKRETATLKCYPIPRHDTVYWYQQGPGQDPQFLISFYEKMQSDKGSIPDRFSAQQFSDYHSELNMSSLELGDSALYFCASSPGVEQYFGPGTRLTVT.

The chain couples TRBV2 to TRBJ2-1; 11 bases match TRBD2. Germline CDR1 and CDR2: SNHLY and FYNNEI. The junction had 1 base not matched to a gene; V was cut back by 3 bases and J by 3 bases. The CDR3 runs 15 residues. In DNA, the CDR3 is TGTGCCAGCAGTGATAGCGGGGGGGACTACAATGAGCAGTTCTTC. Encoded protein: CASSDSGGDYNEQFF. The full variable domain, its missing parts supplied by reference TRBV2 and TRBJ2-1, is EPEVTQTPSHQVTQMGQEVILRCVPISNHLYFYWYRQILGQKVEFLVSFYNNEISEKSEIFDDQFSVERPDGSNFTLKIRSTKLEDSAMYFCASSDSGGDYNEQFFGPGTRLTVL.

The rearrangement links TRBV7-9 to TRBJ2-5, with TRBD1 identical over 7 bases. The CDR3 is made up of 15 amino acids. V trimming: 5 bases; J trimming: 2 bases; junction bases outside the gene matches: 8. Per germline, CDR1 SEHNR and CDR2 FQNEAQ (reference sequence). CDR3 coding DNA: TGTGCCAGCAGCAACCGGGACAGTCCTCAAGAGACCCAGTACTTC. The encoded protein is CASSNRDSPQETQYF.

This clone has just a few counts. The rearrangement links TRBV19 to TRBJ1-5, with TRBD1 as a possible D gene (6 bases). The CDR3 is 14 residues long. The germline V gene has CDR1 LNHDA and CDR2 SQIVND (reference sequence). Trimming stripped 7 bases from V and 6 bases from J, with 16 bases between. Here the CDR3 reads CASTSTGGGQPQHF. The CDR3 nucleotides are TGTGCCAGTACCTCGACTGGAGGGGGTCAGCCCCAGCATTTT.

V usage is TRBV5-3 and J usage is TRBJ2-1, with 10 bases that match TRBD1. TRBV5-3 is assigned to the ORF class and has an uncertain function. The CDR3 extends over 14 amino acids. V shed 6 bases, J shed 8 bases, and the junction held 8 bases outside the gene matches. The CDR3 bases are TGTGCCAGAATCGGGACAGGGGCCAAGGATGAGCAGTTCTTC. Amino acids: CARIGTGAKDEQFF.

The chain employs TRBV18 and TRBJ2-2, with TRBD1 matching over 10 bases. After removal of 4 bases from V and 9 bases from J, the junction contained 23 bases not matched to a gene. Germline assignment: CDR1 KGHSH and CDR2 LQKENI. The CDR3 length is 20 residues. The CDR3 DNA reads TGTGCCAGCTCACGCTCCTTAGATGACAGGGGGCGTTTGGTTTCCTGGGAGCTGTTTTTT. Protein product: CASSRSLDDRGRLVSWELFF. The whole variable domain, filled in from reference TRBV18 and TRBJ2-2, reads NAGVMQNPRHLVRRRGQEARLRCSPMKGHSHVYWYRQLPEEGLKFMVYLQKENIIDESGMPKERFSAEFPKEGPSILRIQQVVRGDSAAYFCASSRSLDDRGRLVSWELFFGEGSRLTVL.

The chain recombines TRBV4-2 with TRBJ1-2; TRBD1 matches at 10 bases. The CDR3 extends over 16 amino acids. V gave up 0 bases and J gave up 4 bases; unmatched junction bases: 5. The germline CDR1 and CDR2 sequences are LGHNA and YNFKEQ. As DNA, the CDR3 is TGTGCCAGCAGCCAAGAGGGACAGGGGTTCTTCTATGGCTACACCTTC. Its protein product is CASSQEGQGFFYGYTF.

This rearrangement joins TRBV9 to TRBJ2-5; D is possibly TRBD1 or TRBD2 (6 bases each). V gave up 4 bases and J gave up 2 bases, with 18 bases separating them. Germline V gene data show CDR1 as SGDLS and CDR2 as YYNGEE. This CDR3 contains 16 residues. The CDR3 here is CASSLDGGLGQETQYF. CDR3 coding DNA: TGTGCCAGCAGCTTAGACGGGGGCTTGGGGCAAGAGACCCAGTACTTC.

The chain couples TRBV7-8 to TRBJ1-3; perhaps TRBD1 as D (6 bases). Per the germline V gene, CDR1 is SGHVS and CDR2 is FQNEAQ. Trimming stripped 10 bases from V and 2 bases from J, with 15 bases between. This CDR3 has 14 amino acids. The CDR3 region has the DNA TGTGCCACATTTCCAGGGGTGGCTGGAAACACCATATATTTT. Encoded protein: CATFPGVAGNTIYF.

This clone was seen a handful of times. This chain connects TRBV7-9 to TRBJ2-1; D gene uncertain. The V end was cut by 7 bases, the J end by 6 bases, with 7 bases between. The CDR3 is 11 amino acids. Germline CDR1 reads SEHNR; CDR2 reads FQNEAQ (reference sequence). The CDR3 DNA reads as TGTGCCAGCACCCTGTCCAATGAGCAGTTCTTC. Translating it yields CASTLSNEQFF.

The chain employs TRBV14 and TRBJ2-3; D is unclear. Germline-derived CDR1 and CDR2 are SGHDN and FVKESK. With 3 bases removed from V and 5 bases from J, the gap between germline ends came to 3 bases. The CDR3 runs 11 residues. Here the CDR3 reads CASSQGDTQYF. The CDR3 DNA reads as TGTGCCAGCAGCCAGGGAGATACGCAGTATTTT.

The V call is TRBV10-3, the J call TRBJ2-4; the D is unclear. CDR3 length equals 17 residues. Trimming removed 1 base at V and 6 bases at J, with 19 bases between. Germline CDR1 reads ENHRY; CDR2 reads SYGVKD. The CDR3 region is CAISEFPTPGLGNIQYF. The DNA for the CDR3 is TGTGCCATCAGTGAGTTCCCAACTCCGGGCCTCGGAAACATTCAGTACTTC.